The 26 T cell receptor beta chains reported below all come from one sample, sequenced in a study of cytomegalovirus exposure and HLA in healthy donors. The PCR used 60 Vbeta and 13 Jbeta primers. Sequenced by immunoSEQ multiplex PCR; TCRdb stores in-frame clones only, minus some. The sample shows 150,000 to 180,000 clones, about four fifths of them seen only once. Sequences were obtained from PBMCs. These receptors came from a man younger than 30 in good health and CMV-seronegative.

For this clone: The junction shows a germline mismatch at one end, possibly a read error. The gene calls are TRBV9 and TRBJ1-2; 9 bases fit TRBD1. Germline assignment: CDR1 SGDLS and CDR2 YYNGEE. The length of the CDR3 is 15 residues. CDR3 region: CASGVDTGGFGGYTF. CDR3 DNA sequence: TGTGCCAGCGGCGTAGATACAGGGGGCTTTGGTGGCTACACCTTC.

The gene calls are TRBV27 and TRBJ1-5; 9 positions agree with TRBD1. This CDR3 has 14 residues. Per the germline V gene, CDR1 is MNHEY and CDR2 is SMNVEV (reference sequence). V lost 8 bases to trimming and J lost 1 base; unmatched junction nucleotides: 3. CDR3 sequence reads: CASRQGVSNQPQHF. The DNA for the CDR3 is TGTGCCAGCCGACAGGGGGTCAGCAATCAGCCCCAGCATTTT.

The V and J genes are TRBV28 and TRBJ2-7, with 9 bases identical to TRBD2. The CDR3 loop spans 14 amino acids. The V segment lost 10 bases and the J segment 0 bases; nucleotides outside the gene matches: 7. Germline V lookup: CDR1 MDHEN, CDR2 SYDVKM. CDR3 loop: CATVSGGGSYEQYV. CDR3 nucleotides: TGTGCCACGGTTAGCGGGGGAGGCTCCTACGAGCAGTACGTC.

This chain links TRBV12-2 with TRBJ2-2; TRBD2 is taken as the D call from the table, unchecked against the DNA. TRBV12-2 is termed a pseudogene. The CDR3 is 13 residues long. Written as DNA, the CDR3 is TGTGCAAGTCGCCCCGGGGAAACCGGGGAGCTGTTTTTT. Translated: CASRPGETGELFF.

The V and J genes are TRBV23-1 and TRBJ1-2; D uncertain. TRBV23-1 is an ORF, and what it does is uncertain. With 2 bases removed from V and 14 bases from J, the gap between germline ends came to 12 bases. The CDR3 sequence is 11 residues long. CDR3 nucleotides: TGCGCCAGCAGTCAACAGGCCCCTGGGACCTTC. This encodes CASSQQAPGTF.

The chain is built from TRBV5-4 and TRBJ2-3, with 15 bases that match TRBD2. Germline assignment: CDR1 SGHNT and CDR2 YYREEE (reference sequence). The V segment lost 4 bases and the J segment 3 bases; nucleotides outside the gene matches: 9. CDR3 length equals 18 residues. The CDR3 region is CASSSGTSGGRGTDTQYF. DNA of the CDR3: TGTGCCAGCAGCAGCGGGACTAGCGGGGGGAGGGGGACAGATACGCAGTATTTT.

This chain joins TRBV6-5 and TRBJ1-6, with TRBD1 matching 8 bases. The germline V gene encodes CDR1 MNHEY and CDR2 SVGAGI. The CDR3 is 12 amino acids. The V gene end was trimmed by 6 bases and the J gene end by 16 bases; junction bases not matched to a gene: 8. The CDR3 nucleotides are TGTGCCAGCAGCTCCGGGACAGGAGGACTCCACTTT. Translation gives CASSSGTGGLHF.

The chain joins TRBV2 to TRBJ2-7, with D possibly matching TRBD2 (6 bases). Trimming cost V 4 bases and J 4 bases, with 17 bases left between them. Germline-derived CDR1 and CDR2 are SNHLY and FYNNEI. The CDR3 runs 15 residues. CDR3 region: CASSGAGRSSYEQYV. CDR3 DNA: TGTGCCAGCAGTGGGGCGGGAAGGTCCTCTTACGAGCAGTACGTC.

J is TRBJ1-4 and V is TRBV4-1, with 7 bases matching TRBD1. The CDR3 is 16 residues long. J gave up 2 bases and V 1 base, and 4 bases lay outside the gene matches. From germline, CDR1 is MGHRA and CDR2 YSYEKL. CDR3 residues: CASSQGVTGTNEKLFF. The CDR3 nucleotides read TGCGCCAGCAGCCAAGGAGTGACAGGGACTAATGAAAAACTGTTTTTT.

The genes are TRBV7-2 and TRBJ1-5; 8 bases are a match to TRBD1. Looked up from germline, CDR1 is SGHTA and CDR2 is FQGNSA. This CDR3 is built from 18 residues. Trimming took 2 bases from V and 1 from J; bases not matched to a gene: 10. In nucleotides, the CDR3 is TGTGCCAGCAGCTTAATTCCAGGGGGCGGTTTAAGCAATCAGCCCCAGCATTTT. Translating it yields CASSLIPGGGLSNQPQHF.

This clone was found a few times. As DNA, the CDR3 is TGTGCCAGCTCACCCCGGACAGAGGAAGTGTATGGCTACACCTTC. Its protein product is CASSPRTEEVYGYTF. The chain employs TRBV18 and TRBJ1-2; weak D call: TRBD1 (6 bases). This CDR3 comprises 15 residues. V was cut by 3 bases and J by 5 bases, with 16 bases left in between. Per germline, CDR1 KGHSH and CDR2 LQKENI.

V is TRBV29-1 and J is TRBJ2-1, with 9 bases fitting TRBD2. The CDR3 sequence is 19 residues long. Germline loops: CDR1 SQVTM, CDR2 ANQGSEA. The V segment lost 0 bases and the J segment 0 bases; nucleotides outside the gene matches: 12. The CDR3 region is CSVEESPYSGSVSYNEQFF. The CDR3 nucleotides are TGCAGCGTTGAAGAATCCCCCTATAGCGGGAGTGTCTCCTACAATGAGCAGTTCTTC.

The chain recombines TRBV29-1 with TRBJ2-7; D remains unclear. The CDR3 runs 14 residues. Germline lookup yields CDR1 SQVTM and CDR2 ANQGSEA. The V end lost 7 bases, the J end lost 2 bases, and 18 bases lay between the germline ends. CDR3: CSAFLYQVPYEQYF. Here the CDR3 DNA reads TGCAGCGCCTTCCTATACCAAGTCCCCTACGAGCAGTACTTC.

This clone was seen just once. The chain recombines TRBV15 with TRBJ1-3, with D possibly being TRBD1 (6 bases). Germline V CDR1 and CDR2: LNHNV, YYDKDF (reference sequence). Trimming shortened V by 3 bases and J by 0 bases, and 9 bases separated the two germline ends. This CDR3 has 15 amino acids. The CDR3 reads CATSRKQGSGNTIYF. The DNA of the CDR3 is TGTGCCACCAGCAGGAAACAGGGCTCTGGAAACACCATATATTTT.

The CDR3 DNA sequence: TGTGCCGCCGGGCGGGACAGGGTGGCAGATACGCAGTATTTT. Translated, it gives CAAGRDRVADTQYF. J is TRBJ2-3 and V is TRBV6-5, with TRBD1 matching over 9 bases. CDR3 length: 14 residues. Per germline, CDR1 MNHEY and CDR2 SVGAGI. V shed 11 bases and J 4 bases; nucleotides not matched to a gene: 10.

In this sample, this clone turned up a few times. The chain couples TRBV25-1 to TRBJ1-4, with a tentative D call TRBD1 (6 bases). In germline, CDR1 is MGHDK, CDR2 SYGVNS. V was trimmed by 5 bases and J by 5 bases, leaving 12 bases between them. This CDR3 region has 14 residues. The CDR3 is CASSSQGRNEKLFF. Written as DNA, the CDR3 is TGTGCCAGCAGTTCACAGGGACGGAATGAAAAACTGTTTTTT.

This clone was counted a few times. One end of the junction varies from germline; a read error may be responsible. The DNA for the CDR3 is TGTGCCAGCAGTGAAGCCGGCAGGGGAGATGGGGCCAACGGCCTGACTTTC. Its protein product is CASSEAGRGDGANGLTF. The V and J genes are TRBV6-1 and TRBJ2-6; maybe TRBD1 (6 bases). This CDR3 has 17 amino acids. CDR1 is MNHNS, CDR2 SASEGT, per germline.

The chain employs TRBV6-5 and TRBJ1-2; perhaps TRBD1 as D (6 bases). Germline assignment: CDR1 MNHEY and CDR2 SVGAGI. The V end lost 4 bases, the J end lost 8 bases, and 14 bases lay between the germline ends. This CDR3 comprises 13 residues. CDR3 DNA sequence: TGTGCCAGCAGTTCTCTCACAGGGTCCGGCTACACCTTC. Translating gives CASSSLTGSGYTF.

The genes are TRBV7-6 and TRBJ2-3, with D possibly TRBD1 on 6 matching bases. The germline V gene has CDR1 SGHVS and CDR2 FNYEAQ. Between the trimmed V and J ends, which lost 5 bases and 0 bases, there was a span of 12 bases. This CDR3 is 15 amino acids long. CDR3 protein: CASSPVGASTDTQYF. CDR3 nucleotides: TGTGCCAGCAGCCCCGTGGGGGCTAGCACAGATACGCAGTATTTT.

The chain joins TRBV5-1 to TRBJ2-1, with a possible D match to TRBD2 (5 bases). This CDR3 is built from 15 residues. V dropped 5 bases and J dropped 1 base, with 13 bases sitting between them. Germline V gives CDR1 SGHRS, CDR2 YFSETQ. CDR3 coding DNA: TGCGCCAGCAGTTCGGAGGCCGCGTCCTACAATGAGCAGTTCTTC. It is translated as CASSSEAASYNEQFF.

The rearrangement links TRBV21-1 to TRBJ1-2. TRBV21-1 is a recognized pseudogene. The CDR3 is made up of 17 amino acids. Here the CDR3 DNA reads TGTGCCAGCAGCAACGAAGGGGGGAGGGGGAAGAACTATGGCTACACCTTC. This gives the protein CASSNEGGRGKNYGYTF.

The genes are TRBV6-1 and TRBJ2-3, with D possibly TRBD2 on 5 matching bases. Germline CDR1 MNHNS, CDR2 SASEGT. V was pared by 2 bases and J by 7 bases, with 13 bases between. This CDR3 contains 14 residues. For the CDR3, the DNA is TGTGCCAGCAGTGAAATTGAGGGATCCTATACGCAGTATTTT. This codes for CASSEIEGSYTQYF.

The rearrangement links TRBV7-2 to TRBJ1-1; TRBD1 is a possible D gene (6 bases). Per the germline V gene, CDR1 is SGHTA and CDR2 is FQGNSA. V was pared by 3 bases and J by 1 base, with 9 bases between. This CDR3 spans 14 amino acids. The CDR3: CASSFPTGNTEAFF. CDR3 nucleotides: TGTGCCAGCAGCTTCCCGACAGGGAACACTGAAGCTTTCTTT.

This chain joins TRBV11-2 and TRBJ1-5; a weak D match, TRBD1 (5 bases). Trimming removed 1 base from V and 2 bases from J, with 9 bases in between. Germline loops: CDR1 SGHAT, CDR2 FQNNGV. The CDR3 length is 15 residues. The CDR3 nucleotides are TGTGCCAGCAGCTTAGCCACAGGACGCAATCAGCCCCAGCATTTT. Residues: CASSLATGRNQPQHF.

This clone was seen a few times. The chain recombines TRBV7-2 with TRBJ1-5, with D perhaps TRBD1 (6 bases). The V and J ends lost 5 bases and 11 bases respectively, with 19 bases between them. Per the germline V gene, CDR1 is SGHTA and CDR2 is FQGNSA. The CDR3 length is 14 residues. CDR3 DNA sequence: TGTGCCAGCAGCCTCGGGGGGGCCGGTGTGGCCCAGCATTTT. Residues: CASSLGGAGVAQHF. The entire variable domain, with the rest obtained from reference TRBV7-2 and TRBJ1-5, is as follows: GAGVSQSPSNKVTEKGKDVELRCDPISGHTALYWYRQSLGQGLEFLIYFQGNSAPDKSGLPSDRFSAERTGGSVSTLTIQRTQQEDSAVYLCASSLGGAGVAQHFGDGTRLSIL.

This clone was counted a few times. The J gene is TRBJ1-6, the V gene TRBV5-6; 8 nucleotides match TRBD1. This CDR3 has 15 residues. Trimming cost V 2 bases and J 9 bases; bases outside gene matches: 7. Germline V gene lookup returns CDR1 SGHDT and CDR2 YYEEEE. CDR3 nucleotides: TGTGCCAGCAGCTTAGGGACAGGAAACTTTTCACCCCTCCACTTT. As protein: CASSLGTGNFSPLHF. Combining the CDR3 with reference TRBV5-6 and TRBJ1-6 gives the whole variable domain DAGVTQSPTHLIKTRGQQVTLRCSPKSGHDTVSWYQQALGQGPQFIFQYYEEEERQRGNFPDRFSGHQFPNYSSELNVNALLLGDSALYLCASSLGTGNFSPLHFGNGTRLTVT.